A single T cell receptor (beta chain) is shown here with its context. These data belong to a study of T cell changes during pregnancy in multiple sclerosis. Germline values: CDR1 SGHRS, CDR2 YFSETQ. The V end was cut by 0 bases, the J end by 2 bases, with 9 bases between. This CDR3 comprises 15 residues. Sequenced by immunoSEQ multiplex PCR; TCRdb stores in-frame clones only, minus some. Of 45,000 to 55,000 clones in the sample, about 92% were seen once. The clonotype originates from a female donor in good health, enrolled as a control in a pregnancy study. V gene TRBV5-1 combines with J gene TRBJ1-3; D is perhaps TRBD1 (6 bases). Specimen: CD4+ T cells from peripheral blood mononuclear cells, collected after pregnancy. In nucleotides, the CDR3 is TGCGCCAGCAGCTTGGAGGGACATCCTGGAAACACCATATATTTT. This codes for CASSLEGHPGNTIYF.